This entry lists 25 T cell receptor beta chains sequenced from one sample in a study of cytotoxic CD8 clonotypes in ibrutinib-treated CLL (dated by TCRdb to the early 2020s). The library was built by means of the immunoSEQ multiplex PCR assay. Sourced from immuneACCESS, this table was stored by TCRdb with only in-frame sequences that have V and J called. A share of the clones is absent; for the studies checked, an unresolved V gene accounts for under half, and the remainder has no known explanation. Within this sample are 190,000 or so clones, with over 55% of them counted one time only. Under 15% of the sample belongs to the ten largest clones. The time point label on this specimen signifies: around 25 months on ibrutinib. This specimen was PBMCs, taken after 24 months of ibrutinib treatment. These receptor sequences come from a human donor with chronic lymphocytic leukemia.

This chain links TRBV30 with TRBJ2-7; D may be TRBD2 (5 bases). The germline V and J ends were trimmed by 2 bases and 1 base, with 6 bases remaining between them. This CDR3 comprises 12 residues. Germline V gene sequence: CDR1 GTSNPN, CDR2 SVGIG (reference sequence). CDR3 amino acids: CAWSPGSYEQYF. The CDR3, as DNA: TGTGCCTGGAGTCCGGGGTCCTACGAGCAGTACTTC.

This CDR3 reads CASSLQGWNQPQHF. The DNA for the CDR3 is TGTGCCAGCAGCTTACAAGGGTGGAATCAGCCCCAGCATTTT. V and J are TRBV7-8 and TRBJ1-5; no firm D call. V was clipped by 2 bases and J by 4 bases, with 9 bases between them. The CDR3 is made up of 14 amino acids. CDR1 and CDR2 (germline): SGHVS, FQNEAQ.

The rearrangement uses TRBV2 and TRBJ1-1, with unresolved D. Germline V CDR1 and CDR2: SNHLY, FYNNEI. The V gene lost 3 bases and the J gene lost 7 bases, with 6 bases spanning the gap. The CDR3 totals 11 residues. DNA for the CDR3: TGTGCCAGCAGTGATCCTTATGAAGCTTTCTTT. It translates to CASSDPYEAFF.

There are a few counts of this clone. V gene TRBV7-3 combines with J gene TRBJ2-1, with TRBD1 matching over 7 bases. Losses at the gene ends were 5 bases for V and 9 bases for J; bases not matched to a gene: 7. CDR3 length: 13 residues. Germline V gene lookup returns CDR1 SGHTA and CDR2 FQGTGA. The CDR3 region has the DNA TGTGCCAGCAGCCCCAGGGGGTTCGGTGAGCAGTTCTTC. Translating gives CASSPRGFGEQFF.

The rearrangement joins TRBV4-1 to TRBJ2-7, with TRBD1 identical over 8 bases. The V and J ends lost 0 bases and 3 bases, in that order; junction bases with no gene match: 7. The CDR3 has 16 residues. The germline V gene encodes CDR1 MGHRA and CDR2 YSYEKL. The CDR3 reads CASSQEEQGVFYEQYF. CDR3 DNA sequence: TGCGCCAGCAGCCAAGAAGAACAGGGGGTATTCTACGAGCAGTACTTC.

This clone was picked up a small number of times. V is TRBV19 and J is TRBJ2-7; D may be TRBD2 (5 bases). CDR1 is LNHDA and CDR2 is SQIVND in the germline V gene (reference sequence). The CDR3 sequence is 14 residues long. The V and J ends lost 5 bases and 0 bases respectively, with 11 bases between them. CDR3 loop: CASSGERSSYEQYF. CDR3 nucleotides: TGTGCCAGTAGTGGGGAGCGGTCCTCCTACGAGCAGTACTTC.

This chain links TRBV7-2 with TRBJ1-5; perhaps TRBD1 as D (5 bases). The CDR3 extends over 18 amino acids. Germline-derived CDR1 and CDR2 are SGHTA and FQGNSA. V was trimmed by 1 base and J by 2 bases, leaving 18 bases between them. CDR3 sequence: CASSLGIGGLWRNQPQHF. CDR3 coding DNA: TGTGCCAGCAGCTTAGGTATCGGGGGTTTATGGCGCAATCAGCCCCAGCATTTT.

This clone came up once. The junction departs from germline at one end; a sequencing error may be responsible. This chain uses TRBV7-2 with TRBJ2-2; TRBD2 matches at 9 bases. Germline V CDR1 and CDR2: SGHTA, FQGNSA. This CDR3 has 15 residues. Here the CDR3 DNA reads TGTGCCAGCAGCTCCAAATCGGGACTAGCCGGGGGGCTGTTTTTT. Translating it yields CASSSKSGLAGGLFF.

The chain combines TRBV5-4 with TRBJ2-7, with D unclear. The CDR3 spans 13 residues. Germline assignment: CDR1 SGHNT and CDR2 YYREEE (reference sequence). V gave up 0 bases and J gave up 7 bases, with 11 bases separating them. The CDR3 loop reads CASSLAGLGEQYF. The DNA of the CDR3 is TGTGCCAGCAGCTTGGCAGGTTTAGGAGAGCAGTACTTC.

The CDR3, as DNA: TGTGCCAGCAGCCGCTTTTTTGGGGCCAACGTCCTGACTTTC. Residues: CASSRFFGANVLTF. V gene TRBV13 combines with J gene TRBJ2-6; D is unresolved. V gave up 5 bases and J gave up 3 bases, with 8 bases separating them. The CDR3 has 14 residues. Germline CDR1 reads PRHDT; CDR2 reads FYEKMQ (reference sequence).

The chain couples TRBV18 to TRBJ2-2, with TRBD1 matching 9 bases. This CDR3 has 16 residues. The V gene end was trimmed by 3 bases and the J gene end by 6 bases; junction bases not matched to a gene: 8. Germline V gene data show CDR1 as KGHSH and CDR2 as LQKENI. The CDR3 here is CASSPGTGKVSGELFF. In DNA, the CDR3 is TGTGCCAGCTCACCCGGGACAGGGAAGGTTTCCGGGGAGCTGTTTTTT.

V usage is TRBV4-1 and J usage is TRBJ2-1; 10 nucleotides agree with TRBD2. The trim removed 4 bases at V and 1 base at J, leaving 1 base unmatched. The CDR3 covers 15 residues. Germline assignment: CDR1 MGHRA and CDR2 YSYEKL. The CDR3 nucleotides read TGCGCCAGCAGCCTTAGCGGGAGGTCCTACAATGAGCAGTTCTTC. It specifies CASSLSGRSYNEQFF.

This clone was detected a few times. The chain employs TRBV19 and TRBJ2-6; D is unclear. CDR3 length: 15 residues. Germline CDR1 reads LNHDA; CDR2 reads SQIVND (reference sequence). V was pared by 2 bases and J by 0 bases, with 5 bases between. The CDR3: CASSILHSGANVLTF. The CDR3 DNA sequence: TGTGCCAGTAGTATACTCCACTCTGGGGCCAACGTCCTGACTTTC. Supplemented by reference TRBV19 and TRBJ2-6, the full variable domain reads DGGITQSPKYLFRKEGQNVTLSCEQNLNHDAMYWYRQDPGQGLRLIYYSQIVNDFQKGDIAEGYSVSREKKESFPLTVTSAQKNPTAFYLCASSILHSGANVLTFGAGSRLTVL.

The rearrangement uses TRBV7-2 and TRBJ2-1, with 15 bases identical to TRBD2. The CDR3 consists of 19 residues. J was trimmed by 7 bases and V by 1 base; bases with no gene match: 11. Germline CDR1 is SGHTA and CDR2 is FQGNSA. CDR3 coding DNA: TGTGCCAGCAGCTTAGGTGCCGGGCTTGGGACTAGCGGGAGGAATGAGCAGTTCTTC. It encodes CASSLGAGLGTSGRNEQFF.

The chain links TRBV7-3 to TRBJ2-1, with D perhaps matching TRBD2 (6 bases). This CDR3 spans 15 amino acids. CDR1 and CDR2 (germline): SGHTA, FQGTGA. Trimming pared 6 bases from V and 8 bases from J, leaving 20 bases between. The CDR3 nucleotides are TGTGCCAGCAGTCGGGGGAACAACCCCAGGGATGAGCAGTTCTTC. Protein product: CASSRGNNPRDEQFF.

The CDR3 DNA follows: TGTGCCAGCAGACCTCCCGGGACCCCATCCTACGAGCAGTACTTC. Translating it yields CASRPPGTPSYEQYF. The chain joins TRBV27 to TRBJ2-7; possibly TRBD1 or TRBD2 for D (5 bases each). With 6 bases removed from V and 1 base from J, the gap between germline ends came to 16 bases. Germline lookup yields CDR1 MNHEY and CDR2 SMNVEV (reference sequence). This CDR3 has 15 amino acids.

CDR3 bases: TGTGCCAGCAGTTTGACAGGGTCGGGAGCTTTCTTT. Translated: CASSLTGSGAFF. The chain has TRBV28 and TRBJ1-1; TRBD1 agrees at 7 bases. Germline V gene lookup returns CDR1 MDHEN and CDR2 SYDVKM. With V trimmed by 3 bases and J by 10 bases, 5 bases remained unmatched. This CDR3 comprises 12 residues.

This clone was observed a handful of times. This CDR3 is also generated by other DNA sequences in the sample. The gene calls are TRBV7-9 and TRBJ2-7; no clear D. The CDR3 contains 11 residues. Between the trimmed V and J ends, which lost 0 bases and 6 bases, there was a span of 3 bases. Germline V CDR1 and CDR2: SEHNR, FQNEAQ (reference sequence). The CDR3 is CASSLALEQYF. The CDR3 region has the DNA TGTGCCAGCAGCTTAGCGCTCGAGCAGTACTTC.

This chain uses TRBV18 with TRBJ1-3; D may be TRBD1 (5 bases). The V end lost 2 bases, the J end lost 1 base, and 15 bases lay between the germline ends. Germline V gene lookup returns CDR1 KGHSH and CDR2 LQKENI. CDR3 length: 17 amino acids. This CDR3 reads CASSPGITGRSGNTIYF. In nucleotides, the CDR3 is TGTGCCAGCTCACCAGGGATAACAGGACGATCTGGAAACACCATATATTTT. Full variable domain (missing parts from reference TRBV18 and TRBJ1-3): NAGVMQNPRHLVRRRGQEARLRCSPMKGHSHVYWYRQLPEEGLKFMVYLQKENIIDESGMPKERFSAEFPKEGPSILRIQQVVRGDSAAYFCASSPGITGRSGNTIYFGEGSWLTVV.

The chain combines TRBV10-3 with TRBJ2-7; 9 nucleotides match TRBD2. The CDR3 consists of 14 residues. CDR1 is ENHRY, CDR2 SYGVKD, per germline. V dropped 7 bases and J dropped 3; count of bases not matched to a gene: 7. The CDR3 loop is CAITRTSDYYEQYF. The CDR3 nucleotides read TGTGCCATCACGCGGACTAGCGATTACTACGAGCAGTACTTC.

V and J are TRBV2 and TRBJ1-2; no reliable D call. There are 13 residues in the CDR3. V dropped 1 base and J dropped 4 bases, with 7 bases sitting between them. CDR1 and CDR2 from the germline V gene are SNHLY and FYNNEI. CDR3: CASSEVPVYGYTF. Written as DNA, the CDR3 is TGTGCCAGCAGTGAAGTTCCAGTCTATGGCTACACCTTC.

The V and J genes are TRBV6-5 and TRBJ2-7, with D possibly matching TRBD2 (5 bases). Germline loops: CDR1 MNHEY, CDR2 SVGAGI. Trimming left V 5 bases short and J 7 bases short, with 18 bases between. The CDR3 has 14 amino acids. The CDR3 DNA sequence: TGTGCCAGCAGTGACCTGGACGGACTGGTTGAGCAGTACTTC. It translates to CASSDLDGLVEQYF.

This chain connects TRBV30 to TRBJ2-5; D gene uncertain. V lost 0 bases to trimming and J lost 5 bases, with 13 bases between them. Per the germline V gene, CDR1 is GTSNPN and CDR2 is SVGIG (reference sequence). The CDR3 totals 14 residues. The CDR3 DNA sequence: TGTGCCTGGAGTGTAAAGGGCGGTCTCGAGACCCAGTACTTC. Protein product: CAWSVKGGLETQYF.

CDR3 sequence (DNA): TGTGCCAGCCCACCATTAGGTGGGGGACCCTACGAGCAGTACTTC. Translated: CASPPLGGGPYEQYF. This chain joins TRBV21-1 and TRBJ2-7. TRBV21-1 is noted as a pseudogene. CDR3 length: 15 amino acids.

This clone has more than one count but fewer than ten. CDR3 sequence reads: CASSGRTGWPYSNQPQHF. CDR3 coding DNA: TGTGCCAGCAGTGGAAGGACAGGTTGGCCTTATAGCAATCAGCCCCAGCATTTT. The chain uses TRBV6-1 and TRBJ1-5; 7 bases agree with TRBD1. CDR1 and CDR2 from the germline V gene are MNHNS and SASEGT. CDR3 length equals 18 residues. With V trimmed by 4 bases and J by 0 bases, 12 bases remained unmatched.